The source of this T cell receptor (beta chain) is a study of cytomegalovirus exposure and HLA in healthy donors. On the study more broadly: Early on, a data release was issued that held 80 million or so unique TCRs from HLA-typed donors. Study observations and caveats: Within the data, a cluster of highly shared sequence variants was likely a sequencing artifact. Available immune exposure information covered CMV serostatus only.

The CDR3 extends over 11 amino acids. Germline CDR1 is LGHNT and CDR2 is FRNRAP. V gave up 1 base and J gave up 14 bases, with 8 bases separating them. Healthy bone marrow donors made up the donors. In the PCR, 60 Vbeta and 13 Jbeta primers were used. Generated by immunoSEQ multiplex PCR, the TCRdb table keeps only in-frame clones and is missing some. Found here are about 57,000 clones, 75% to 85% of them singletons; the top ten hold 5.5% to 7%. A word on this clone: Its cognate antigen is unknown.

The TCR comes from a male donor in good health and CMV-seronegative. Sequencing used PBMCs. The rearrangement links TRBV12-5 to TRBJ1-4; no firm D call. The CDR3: CASGLGTQLFF. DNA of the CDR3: TGTGCTAGTGGTTTGGGTACACAGCTGTTTTTT.